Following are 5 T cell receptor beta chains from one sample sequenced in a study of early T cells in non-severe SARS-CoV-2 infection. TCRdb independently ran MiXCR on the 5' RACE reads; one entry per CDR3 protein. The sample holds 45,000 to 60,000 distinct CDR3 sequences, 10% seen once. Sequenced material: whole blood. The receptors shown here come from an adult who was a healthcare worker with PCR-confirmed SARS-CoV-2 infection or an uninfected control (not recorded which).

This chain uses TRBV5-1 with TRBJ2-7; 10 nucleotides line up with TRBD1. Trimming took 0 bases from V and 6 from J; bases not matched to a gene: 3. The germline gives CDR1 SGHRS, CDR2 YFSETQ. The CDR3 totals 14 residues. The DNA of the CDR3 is TGCGCCAGCAGCTTGGCCGGGACAGGGGCCGAGCAGTACTTC. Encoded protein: CASSLAGTGAEQYF.

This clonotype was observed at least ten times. CDR3 in amino acids: CASSLSMGGYNSPLHF. CDR3 DNA: TGTGCCAGCAGTTTATCGATGGGGGGCTATAATTCACCCCTCCACTTT. The chain employs TRBV27 and TRBJ1-6; D perhaps matches TRBD1 (5 bases). The CDR3 covers 16 residues. V lost 0 bases and J lost 3, with 9 bases in between. Looked up from germline, CDR1 is MNHEY and CDR2 is SMNVEV (reference sequence).

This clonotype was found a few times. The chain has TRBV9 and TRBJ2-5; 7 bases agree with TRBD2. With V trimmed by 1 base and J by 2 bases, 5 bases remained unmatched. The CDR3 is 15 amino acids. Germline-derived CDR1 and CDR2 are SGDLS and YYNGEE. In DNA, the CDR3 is TGTGCCAGCAGCGTAATGGGGACTATGCAAGAGACCCAGTACTTC. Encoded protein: CASSVMGTMQETQYF.

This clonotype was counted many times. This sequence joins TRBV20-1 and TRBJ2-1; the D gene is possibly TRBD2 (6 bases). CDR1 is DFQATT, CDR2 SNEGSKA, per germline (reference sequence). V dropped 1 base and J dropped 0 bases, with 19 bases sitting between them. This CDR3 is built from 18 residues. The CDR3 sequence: CSARVGSGQASSYNEQFF. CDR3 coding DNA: TGCAGTGCTAGAGTAGGTAGCGGCCAAGCGAGCTCCTACAATGAGCAGTTCTTC.

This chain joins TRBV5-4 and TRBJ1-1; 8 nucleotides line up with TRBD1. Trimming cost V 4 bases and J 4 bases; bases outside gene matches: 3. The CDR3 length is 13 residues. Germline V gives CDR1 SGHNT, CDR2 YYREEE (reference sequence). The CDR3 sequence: CASSTGQGTEAFF. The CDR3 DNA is TGTGCCAGCAGCACCGGACAGGGCACTGAAGCTTTCTTT.